A single sample gave rise to the 20 T cell receptor beta chains below, sequenced in a study of CD8 T cells in Susac syndrome. An amount of RNA that ranged from roughly 0.45 to 1 ug was reverse transcribed with random hexamers. Each CDR3 protein gets one entry after TCRdb re-called the immunoSEQ multiplex PCR reads with MiXCR. In the table there are about 150,000 distinct CDR3 sequences, less than 97% of which are singletons. Material for sequencing was CD8+ T cells from PBMCs. The receptors derive from a human donor with multiple sclerosis.

DNA for the CDR3: TGTGCCGGCACAGGGGGCGGGTATCGCAGCGAGCAGTACTTC. Protein product: CAGTGGGYRSEQYF. V is TRBV30 and J is TRBJ2-7, with TRBD1 identical over 9 bases. V shed 8 bases and J 6 bases; nucleotides not matched to a gene: 14. The CDR3 totals 14 residues. The germline V gene has CDR1 GTSNPN and CDR2 SVGIG (reference sequence). Variable domain in full (rest from reference TRBV30 and TRBJ2-7): SQTIHQWPATLVQPVGSPLSLECTVEGTSNPNLYWYRQAAGRGLQLLFYSVGIGQISSEVPQNLSASRPQDRQFILSSKKLLLSDSGFYLCAGTGGGYRSEQYFGPGTRLTVT.

This chain connects TRBV29-1 to TRBJ2-3; D is possibly TRBD2 (6 bases). The CDR3 consists of 10 residues. V gave up 4 bases and J gave up 8 bases, with 7 bases separating them. From germline, CDR1 is SQVTM and CDR2 ANQGSEA. CDR3 nucleotide sequence: TGCAGCGTTGTGGGGGGTACGCAGTATTTT. This codes for CSVVGGTQYF.

The chain has TRBV27 and TRBJ2-1, with a possible D match to TRBD2 (7 bases). V lost 5 bases and J 6 bases, leaving 20 bases between the germline ends. The germline CDR1 and CDR2 sequences are MNHEY and SMNVEV (reference sequence). CDR3 length: 16 amino acids. Here the CDR3 reads CASSVLPGGLGNEQFF. The CDR3 nucleotides read TGTGCCAGCAGTGTGCTCCCGGGGGGCCTGGGCAATGAGCAGTTCTTC.

This chain links TRBV6-6 with TRBJ1-1, with D unresolved. The CDR3 sequence is 11 residues long. The ends were cut back, 6 bases at V and 2 bases at J, with 4 bases in the middle. Germline CDR1 MNHNY, CDR2 SVGAGI (reference sequence). CDR3 sequence: CASRANTEAFF. CDR3 DNA: TGTGCCAGCAGGGCAAACACTGAAGCTTTCTTT.

The rearrangement uses TRBV5-6 and TRBJ2-1; D gene uncertain. The germline gives CDR1 SGHDT, CDR2 YYEEEE. This CDR3 has 12 residues. V lost 1 base and J 7 bases, leaving 6 bases between the germline ends. The CDR3 is CASSLSSNEQFF. The CDR3 coding sequence is TGTGCCAGCAGCTTGTCAAGTAATGAGCAGTTCTTC.

This chain links TRBV5-5 with TRBJ1-1, with TRBD1 matching over 7 bases. The CDR3 has 14 amino acids. Germline V gene lookup returns CDR1 SGHKS and CDR2 YYEKEE (reference sequence). V gave up 4 bases and J gave up 4 bases; unmatched junction bases: 7. CDR3 protein: CASSLTGSSTEAFF. The CDR3 nucleotides are TGTGCCAGCAGCCTGACAGGGTCGAGCACTGAAGCTTTCTTT.

The chain joins TRBV5-4 to TRBJ2-3, with D hard to call. The CDR3 has 17 residues. The V end was cut by 5 bases, the J end by 4 bases, with 23 bases between. Germline V CDR1 and CDR2: SGHNT, YYREEE (reference sequence). The chain's CDR3 is CASRPWATAIVPDTQYF. The DNA for the CDR3 is TGTGCCAGCAGGCCGTGGGCGACGGCCATCGTTCCAGATACGCAGTATTTT.

V and J are TRBV12-3 or TRBV12-4 and TRBJ1-5, with D unresolved. V was cut by 5 bases and J by 6 bases, with 14 bases left in between. The CDR3 runs 14 residues. CDR3 residues: CASSQDPGSQPQHF. The CDR3 bases are TGTGCCAGCAGTCAGGACCCGGGGAGTCAGCCCCAGCATTTT.

The chain carries TRBV24-1 and TRBJ2-1; perhaps TRBD1 as D (6 bases). Germline loops: CDR1 KGHDR, CDR2 SFDVKD. Trimming shortened V by 6 bases and J by 4 bases, and 15 bases separated the two germline ends. The CDR3 spans 15 residues. CDR3 loop: CATSLGRGMYNEQFF. CDR3 bases: TGTGCCACCAGTCTGGGCAGGGGTATGTACAATGAGCAGTTCTTC.

The gene calls are TRBV2 and TRBJ2-7; 8 bases fit TRBD2. Per the germline V gene, CDR1 is SNHLY and CDR2 is FYNNEI. J gave up 2 bases and V 3 bases, and 6 bases lay outside the gene matches. This CDR3 comprises 15 residues. This CDR3 is CASSEELAGTYEQYV. The DNA for the CDR3 is TGTGCCAGCAGTGAGGAGTTAGCGGGGACCTACGAGCAGTACGTC.

The V and J genes are TRBV11-3 and TRBJ2-1; D perhaps matches TRBD2 (6 bases). Germline CDR1 SGHNT, CDR2 YENEEA. With 6 bases removed from V and 4 bases from J, the gap between germline ends came to 13 bases. This CDR3 region has 14 residues. The CDR3 loop reads CASSSPGLYNEQFF. CDR3 bases: TGTGCCAGCAGTTCCCCGGGACTGTACAATGAGCAGTTCTTC.

The genes are TRBV13 and TRBJ2-5; D may be TRBD1 (5 bases). This CDR3 contains 13 residues. The V end was cut by 5 bases, the J end by 2 bases, with 9 bases between. Germline V gene data show CDR1 as PRHDT and CDR2 as FYEKMQ (reference sequence). The CDR3 DNA is TGTGCCAGCAGCGAACAGGAGCAAGAGACCCAGTACTTC. Protein product: CASSEQEQETQYF.

This chain links TRBV7-3 with TRBJ2-5; D call uncertain. The germline CDR1 and CDR2 sequences are SGHTA and FQGTGA. CDR3 size: 13 residues. V lost 0 bases to trimming and J lost 4 bases, with 6 bases between them. In DNA, the CDR3 is TGTGCCAGCAGCTTAACTCCGGGAGAGACCCAGTACTTC. Translating gives CASSLTPGETQYF.

The chain carries TRBV7-2 and TRBJ1-2; D remains unclear. CDR1 is SGHTA and CDR2 is FQGNSA in the germline V gene. The CDR3 covers 15 residues. The V end was cut by 1 base, the J end by 0 bases, with 9 bases between. For the CDR3, the DNA is TGTGCCAGCAGCTTAGGCTGGATAGCTAACTATGGCTACACCTTC. Amino acids: CASSLGWIANYGYTF.

The chain joins TRBV20-1 to TRBJ2-1, with 13 bases fitting TRBD2. Trimming took 5 bases from V and 10 from J; bases not matched to a gene: 8. The CDR3 is made up of 14 amino acids. The V gene's germline CDR1 is DFQATT and CDR2 SNEGSKA (reference sequence). DNA for the CDR3: TGCAGTGCTCCGGGACTAGCGGGGTTCGGGGAGCAGTTCTTC. Its protein is CSAPGLAGFGEQFF.

This chain connects TRBV7-2 to TRBJ2-7, with no clear D. The germline V gene has CDR1 SGHTA and CDR2 FQGNSA. The CDR3 consists of 12 residues. V was pared by 5 bases and J by 2 bases, with 7 bases between. The DNA of the CDR3 is TGTGCCAGCAGCCTCGATACCTACGAGCAGTACTTC. Its protein product is CASSLDTYEQYF.

The chain couples TRBV7-8 to TRBJ2-3; no clear D gene. The CDR3 totals 13 residues. V gave up 3 bases and J gave up 4 bases, with 8 bases separating them. The germline V gene encodes CDR1 SGHVS and CDR2 FQNEAQ. CDR3 sequence: CASSFNSADTQYF. The CDR3 DNA is TGTGCCAGCAGCTTTAACAGTGCAGATACGCAGTATTTT.

V usage is TRBV29-1 and J usage is TRBJ2-1; TRBD1 is a possible D gene (6 bases). Germline V lookup: CDR1 SQVTM, CDR2 ANQGSEA. The V gene lost 6 bases and the J gene lost 14 bases, with 20 bases spanning the gap. This CDR3 spans 12 amino acids. The CDR3 here is CSVDPPTGGEFF. The CDR3 DNA reads as TGCAGCGTGGACCCTCCGACAGGAGGAGAGTTCTTC.

The V call is TRBV5-1, the J call TRBJ2-3; 12 bases map to TRBD1. Unmatched junction bases numbered 6, after V lost 4 bases and J lost 0 bases. Germline V gives CDR1 SGHRS, CDR2 YFSETQ. This CDR3 region has 17 residues. CDR3 nucleotides: TGCGCCAGCAGCCCTCCGGGACAGGGGGCTAGCACAGATACGCAGTATTTT. It codes for CASSPPGQGASTDTQYF.

The V call is TRBV5-1, the J call TRBJ2-2, with 8 bases matching TRBD1. This CDR3 spans 16 amino acids. Germline CDR1 is SGHRS and CDR2 is YFSETQ. Trimming removed 4 bases from V and 4 bases from J; junction bases left unmatched: 9. The CDR3 DNA sequence: TGCGCCAGCAGCGCCTACGACAGGGGAGGCACCGGGGAGCTGTTTTTT. Encoded protein: CASSAYDRGGTGELFF.